This is a list of T cell receptor beta chains from one sample in a study of PD-1 blockade in classical Hodgkin lymphoma. Produced via immunoSEQ multiplex PCR; TCRdb's table is partial and in-frame only. The repertoire consists of tens of thousands of clones, with roughly 88% occurring once and the leading ten covering approximately 12%. Sequences were derived from peripheral blood mononuclear cells (PBMCs), sampled at baseline. The source is a human donor with classical Hodgkin lymphoma. Each CDR3 is given with its conserved first and last residue. Each record gives: CDR3 length, J gene, V gene, CDR3 protein.

len: 15; j_gene: TRBJ2-5; v_gene: TRBV4-2; CDR3aa: CASREGRRTGETQYF
len: 15; j_gene: TRBJ1-3; v_gene: TRBV19; CDR3aa: CASTPTASRKNTIYF
len: 13; j_gene: .; v_gene: TRBV27; CDR3aa: CASSLGQLYEQYF
len: 14; j_gene: TRBJ1-6; v_gene: TRBV6-4; CDR3aa: CASSDSMGNSPLHF
len: 14; j_gene: TRBJ1-6; v_gene: TRBV18; CDR3aa: CASSYGTGNSPLHF
len: 14; j_gene: TRBJ2-3; v_gene: TRBV7-9; CDR3aa: CASSVVGSTDTQYF
len: 14; j_gene: TRBJ2-7; v_gene: TRBV5-6; CDR3aa: CASSSVQGAYEQYF
len: 16; j_gene: TRBJ2-7; v_gene: TRBV6-5; CDR3aa: CASSYSRDRGSYEQYF
len: 13; j_gene: TRBJ1-1; v_gene: TRBV7-2; CDR3aa: CASSLITQGEAFF
len: 14; j_gene: TRBJ1-2; v_gene: TRBV4-2; CDR3aa: CASTIDREVYGYTF
len: 12; j_gene: TRBJ2-7; v_gene: TRBV7-6; CDR3aa: CASSGTVNEQYF
len: 16; j_gene: TRBJ1-6; v_gene: TRBV11-2; CDR3aa: CASRRNNRVFSSPLHF
len: 15; j_gene: TRBJ1-2; v_gene: TRBV7-2; CDR3aa: CASSLGIQVSSGYTF
len: 15; j_gene: TRBJ1-4; v_gene: TRBV19; CDR3aa: CASIDIGATNEKLFF
len: 11; j_gene: TRBJ1-2; v_gene: TRBV20-1; CDR3aa: CSARVLGDYTF
len: 15; j_gene: TRBJ2-2; v_gene: TRBV7-9; CDR3aa: CASSSQGRDTGELFF
len: 14; j_gene: TRBJ1-1; v_gene: TRBV19; CDR3aa: CATSTLRGNTEAFF
len: 15; j_gene: TRBJ1-1; v_gene: TRBV18; CDR3aa: CASSLTQNPNTEAFF
len: 13; j_gene: TRBJ1-1; v_gene: TRBV30; CDR3aa: CAWTGGPNTEAFF
len: 14; j_gene: TRBJ1-2; v_gene: TRBV5-6; CDR3aa: CASSSPGQDYGYTF
len: 18; j_gene: TRBJ2-2; v_gene: TRBV23-1; CDR3aa: CASSQSGGSLPNTGELFF
len: 18; j_gene: TRBJ1-5; v_gene: TRBV7-2; CDR3aa: CASSLVGSQPGGNQPQHF
len: 18; j_gene: TRBJ2-6; v_gene: TRBV5-1; CDR3aa: CASSLWAVLSSGANVLTF
len: 14; j_gene: TRBJ1-2; v_gene: TRBV4-3; CDR3aa: CASSQAGTGYGYTF
len: 15; j_gene: TRBJ2-7; v_gene: TRBV7-6; CDR3aa: CASSSPFTRSYEQYF
len: 15; j_gene: TRBJ1-1; v_gene: TRBV6-5; CDR3aa: CASSYQYSRVTEAFF
len: 20; j_gene: TRBJ1-5; v_gene: TRBV6-4; CDR3aa: CASSAHRGGQGGDSNQPQHF
len: 15; j_gene: TRBJ2-3; v_gene: TRBV28; CDR3aa: CASELAGGTTDTQYF
len: 15; j_gene: TRBJ2-1; v_gene: TRBV6-4; CDR3aa: CARIPLAGTYNEQFF
len: 14; j_gene: TRBJ1-3; v_gene: TRBV30; CDR3aa: CAWTMTRSGNTIYF
len: 12; j_gene: TRBJ1-2; v_gene: TRBV9; CDR3aa: CASSTQNGGYTF
len: 13; j_gene: TRBJ1-1; v_gene: TRBV28; CDR3aa: CASSLPAGAEAFF
len: 14; j_gene: TRBJ2-1; v_gene: TRBV7-9; CDR3aa: CASSSTGYYNEQFF
len: 15; j_gene: TRBJ1-4; v_gene: TRBV30; CDR3aa: CAWSQDGLPNEKLFF
len: 16; j_gene: TRBJ2-7; v_gene: TRBV2; CDR3aa: CASSPLVWDRGYEQYF
len: 16; j_gene: TRBJ1-5; v_gene: TRBV18; CDR3aa: CASSPVGADSNQPQHF
len: 13; j_gene: TRBJ2-1; v_gene: TRBV5-6; CDR3aa: CASSLLQYNEQFF
len: 18; j_gene: TRBJ1-5; v_gene: TRBV2; CDR3aa: CASSEFGREGGRNQPQHF
len: 14; j_gene: TRBJ2-7; v_gene: TRBV7-9; CDR3aa: CASSLGTGTYEQYF
len: 17; j_gene: TRBJ1-5; v_gene: TRBV27; CDR3aa: CASSSGGPRWSTQPQHF
len: 19; j_gene: TRBJ2-2; v_gene: TRBV7-9; CDR3aa: CASSSDGTSGGTNTGELFF
len: 16; j_gene: TRBJ2-1; v_gene: TRBV7-2; CDR3aa: CASRPDSGSSYNEQFF
len: 12; j_gene: TRBJ1-2; v_gene: TRBV21-1; CDR3aa: CASSNGLYGYTF
len: 16; j_gene: TRBJ2-5; v_gene: TRBV5-1; CDR3aa: CASSYNGGHRGETQYF
len: 12; j_gene: TRBJ2-2; v_gene: TRBV28; CDR3aa: CASSPDTGELFF